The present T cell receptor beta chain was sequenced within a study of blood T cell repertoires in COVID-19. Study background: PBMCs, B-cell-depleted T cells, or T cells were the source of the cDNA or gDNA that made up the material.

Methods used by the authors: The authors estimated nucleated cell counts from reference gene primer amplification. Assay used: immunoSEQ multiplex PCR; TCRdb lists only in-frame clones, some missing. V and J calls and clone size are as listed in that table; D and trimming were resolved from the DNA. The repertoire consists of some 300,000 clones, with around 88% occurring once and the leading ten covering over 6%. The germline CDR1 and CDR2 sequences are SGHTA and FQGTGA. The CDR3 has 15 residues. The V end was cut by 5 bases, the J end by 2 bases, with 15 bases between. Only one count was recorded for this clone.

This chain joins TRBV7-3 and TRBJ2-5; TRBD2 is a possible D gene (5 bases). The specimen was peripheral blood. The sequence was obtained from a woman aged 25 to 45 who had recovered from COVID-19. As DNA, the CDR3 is TGTGCCAGCAGCCCATACGGACTTCCGCAAGAGACCCAGTACTTC. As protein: CASSPYGLPQETQYF.